The 21 T cell receptor beta chains below come from one sample, sequenced in a study of T cell responses to AZD1222 COVID-19 vaccine. This table comes from immunoSEQ multiplex PCR, and its TCRdb copy is limited to in-frame clones, with some not included. Here the sample spans 120,000 to 150,000 clones, 91% being singletons. This specimen was peripheral blood, taken 28 days after the second AZD1222 dose. The receptors were sampled from an adult who received the AZD1222 COVID-19 vaccine.

The chain employs TRBV7-6 and TRBJ1-1; no definite D call. This CDR3 has 13 residues. The V end was cut by 1 base, the J end by 3 bases, with 6 bases between. CDR1 is SGHVS, CDR2 FNYEAQ, per germline. The chain's CDR3 is CASSLGPYTEAFF. The CDR3 bases are TGTGCCAGCAGCTTAGGGCCTTACACTGAAGCTTTCTTT.

The genes are TRBV10-3 and TRBJ1-2; 9 bases are a match to TRBD1. Germline lookup yields CDR1 ENHRY and CDR2 SYGVKD. The V gene end was trimmed by 6 bases and the J gene end by 3 bases; junction bases not matched to a gene: 11. The CDR3 has 16 residues. For the CDR3, the DNA is TGTGCCATCAGGGGTGGCACAGGGGGCGCGCACTATGGCTACACCTTC. Translation gives CAIRGGTGGAHYGYTF.

The rearrangement links TRBV19 to TRBJ1-5; D ambiguous. Germline V gives CDR1 LNHDA, CDR2 SQIVND (reference sequence). The CDR3 spans 13 residues. Trimming removed 10 bases at V and 2 bases at J, with 12 bases between. The CDR3 is CATKERGNQPQHF. The CDR3 coding sequence is TGTGCCACTAAGGAAAGGGGCAATCAGCCCCAGCATTTT. The full variable domain, rest sourced from reference TRBV19 and TRBJ1-5, is DGGITQSPKYLFRKEGQNVTLSCEQNLNHDAMYWYRQDPGQGLRLIYYSQIVNDFQKGDIAEGYSVSREKKESFPLTVTSAQKNPTAFYLCATKERGNQPQHFGDGTRLSIL.

This chain links TRBV7-8 with TRBJ1-2; D unresolved. The CDR3 is 13 residues long. CDR1 is SGHVS, CDR2 FQNEAQ, per germline. Between the trimmed V and J ends, which lost 1 base and 7 bases, there was a span of 10 bases. DNA for the CDR3: TGTGCCAGCAGCTTAGAGGTTTTTGGTGGCTACACCTTC. Encoded protein: CASSLEVFGGYTF.

This clone was recorded only once. The chain links TRBV11-2 to TRBJ2-1; unclear D gene. The CDR3 is 13 amino acids. Trimming removed 3 bases at V and 5 bases at J, with 8 bases between. From germline, CDR1 is SGHAT and CDR2 FQNNGV. CDR3 nucleotides: TGTGCCAGCAGCTTGAGACTTGACAATGAGCAGTTCTTC. This gives the protein CASSLRLDNEQFF.

This clone was counted once. The gene calls are TRBV9 and TRBJ1-1, with D unclear. The germline gives CDR1 SGDLS, CDR2 YYNGEE. Trimming cost V 0 bases and J 3 bases, with 6 bases left between them. The CDR3 has 13 amino acids. The CDR3 DNA sequence: TGTGCCAGCAGCGTAGTTCCTGACACTGAAGCTTTCTTT. This encodes CASSVVPDTEAFF.

V is TRBV5-4 and J is TRBJ2-3; 13 bases map to TRBD2. The CDR3 covers 16 residues. The V segment lost 6 bases and the J segment 6 bases; nucleotides outside the gene matches: 10. CDR1 and CDR2 from the germline V gene are SGHNT and YYREEE (reference sequence). CDR3: CASTVQGLAGRDTQYF. For the CDR3, the DNA is TGTGCCAGCACCGTCCAGGGACTAGCGGGAAGGGATACGCAGTATTTT. Full variable domain (outside the CDR3, taken from reference TRBV5-4 and TRBJ2-3): ETGVTQSPTHLIKTRGQQVTLRCSSQSGHNTVSWYQQALGQGPQFIFQYYREEENGRGNFPPRFSGLQFPNYSSELNVNALELDDSALYLCASTVQGLAGRDTQYFGPGTRLTVL.

CDR3 nucleotide sequence: TGTGCCAGCAGCGAGGATGGCTACACCTTC. Translation: CASSEDGYTF. The chain uses TRBV2 and TRBJ1-2; no definite D call. The CDR3 has 10 amino acids. Looked up from germline, CDR1 is SNHLY and CDR2 is FYNNEI. The germline V and J ends were trimmed by 6 bases and 6 bases, with 5 bases remaining between them. The full variable domain, rest sourced from reference TRBV2 and TRBJ1-2, is EPEVTQTPSHQVTQMGQEVILRCVPISNHLYFYWYRQILGQKVEFLVSFYNNEISEKSEIFDDQFSVERPDGSNFTLKIRSTKLEDSAMYFCASSEDGYTFGSGTRLTVV.

This clone appeared a single time. The chain joins TRBV29-1 to TRBJ2-5, with a possible D match to TRBD2 (6 bases). The germline V gene encodes CDR1 SQVTM and CDR2 ANQGSEA. Trimming removed 0 bases at V and 5 bases at J, with 13 bases between. The length of the CDR3 is 14 residues. In DNA form, the CDR3 reads TGCAGCGTTGAAGAGGGGACTGCTCGGGAGACCCAGTACTTC. Translated: CSVEEGTARETQYF.

This chain links TRBV9 with TRBJ2-5; D uncertain. This CDR3 spans 13 amino acids. V dropped 0 bases and J dropped 4 bases, with 7 bases sitting between them. Germline V CDR1 and CDR2: SGDLS, YYNGEE. The CDR3 region has the DNA TGTGCCAGCAGCGTAGGGCCAATAGAGACCCAGTACTTC. This translates into CASSVGPIETQYF.

The rearrangement joins TRBV19 to TRBJ1-2, with TRBD1 matching 10 bases. Germline trimming cut 5 bases from V and 7 bases from J; bases unmatched to any gene: 7. The germline V gene encodes CDR1 LNHDA and CDR2 SQIVND (reference sequence). CDR3 size: 14 residues. This chain's CDR3 is CASSPSGTGVGYTF. The CDR3 DNA sequence: TGTGCCAGTAGTCCTTCCGGGACAGGGGTTGGCTACACCTTC.

The genes are TRBV19 and TRBJ2-2; TRBD1 aligns across 8 bases. The CDR3 is made up of 15 amino acids. The V gene's germline CDR1 is LNHDA and CDR2 SQIVND (reference sequence). V lost 3 bases, J lost 5 bases, and 5 bases stayed unmatched. The CDR3 sequence is CASSMGTGGTGELFF. In nucleotides, the CDR3 is TGTGCCAGTAGTATGGGAACAGGGGGGACCGGGGAGCTGTTTTTT.

The chain carries TRBV7-2 and TRBJ2-7; 10 bases are shared with TRBD2. The germline V gene encodes CDR1 SGHTA and CDR2 FQGNSA. Trimming cost V 2 bases and J 0 bases; bases outside gene matches: 4. This CDR3 is built from 16 residues. The CDR3 protein is CASSLILAGDSYEQYF. DNA for the CDR3: TGTGCCAGCAGCTTAATCCTAGCGGGAGACTCCTACGAGCAGTACTTC.

The chain couples TRBV5-4 to TRBJ1-2; D unclear. The germline V gene has CDR1 SGHNT and CDR2 YYREEE (reference sequence). CDR3 length equals 12 residues. Trimming took 0 bases from V and 6 from J, leaving 6 bases between them. The CDR3 DNA follows: TGTGCCAGCAGCTTGGCCGGGGATGGCTACACCTTC. Its protein is CASSLAGDGYTF.

CDR3 sequence reads: CASSPTSGGYNEQFF. CDR3 coding DNA: TGCGCCAGCAGCCCAACTAGCGGGGGTTACAATGAGCAGTTCTTC. The chain has TRBV4-1 and TRBJ2-1, with 11 bases that match TRBD2. Per the germline V gene, CDR1 is MGHRA and CDR2 is YSYEKL. The CDR3 covers 15 residues. The ends lost 4 bases at V and 4 bases at J; junction bases unmatched: 3.

This chain joins TRBV5-6 and TRBJ1-1, with 8 bases lining up with TRBD1. CDR1 is SGHDT, CDR2 YYEEEE, per germline. J was trimmed by 1 base and V by 4 bases; bases with no gene match: 3. This CDR3 contains 14 residues. CDR3 DNA: TGTGCCAGCAGCCCGGACAGGGCGAACACTGAAGCTTTCTTT. This gives the protein CASSPDRANTEAFF.

This clone was detected once. The genes are TRBV21-1 and TRBJ1-5. TRBV21-1 is a pseudogene locus. The CDR3 covers 16 residues. CDR3 in DNA: TGTGCCAGCAGCAAAAGAGGATGTGGCGGGAATCAGCCCCAGCATTTT. Translating gives CASSKRGCGGNQPQHF.

The chain is built from TRBV6-5 and TRBJ2-7, with 7 bases fitting TRBD1. The V segment lost 8 bases and the J segment 4 bases; nucleotides outside the gene matches: 11. CDR1 MNHEY and CDR2 SVGAGI come from the germline V gene. The CDR3 is made up of 14 amino acids. CDR3 bases: TGTGCCAGCTCCGCTCCGCACAGGGGTTACGAGCAGTACTTC. Its translation: CASSAPHRGYEQYF.

The chain couples TRBV18 to TRBJ1-2; tentative D call: TRBD1 (6 bases). This CDR3 is 16 amino acids long. Germline values: CDR1 KGHSH, CDR2 LQKENI. Trimming took 3 bases from V and 5 from J, leaving 19 bases between them. The chain's CDR3 is CASSPNSGEGYYGYTF. The CDR3 DNA follows: TGTGCCAGCTCACCTAACTCAGGGGAGGGCTATTATGGCTACACCTTC.

The V gene is TRBV9, the J gene TRBJ1-2; 7 bases agree with TRBD1. The CDR3 is 15 amino acids. Germline V gene data show CDR1 as SGDLS and CDR2 as YYNGEE. V lost 4 bases to trimming and J lost 3 bases; unmatched junction nucleotides: 9. Written as DNA, the CDR3 is TGTGCCAGCAGCTCAGGTGGGGACAGTTACTATGGCTACACCTTC. Protein: CASSSGGDSYYGYTF.

V is TRBV9 and J is TRBJ2-7; 8 bases align to TRBD2. CDR1 and CDR2 from the germline V gene are SGDLS and YYNGEE. This CDR3 has 15 amino acids. V trimming: 0 bases; J trimming: 3 bases; junction bases outside the gene matches: 5. The CDR3 nucleotides are TGTGCCAGCAGCGTAGACGGGGGGGCTAACTACGAGCAGTACTTC. The encoded protein is CASSVDGGANYEQYF.